The 28 T cell receptor beta chains presented below share a single source sample, sequenced in a study of identical twins (dated by TCRdb to 2016 to 2017). The method was 5' RACE. The data were produced on an Illumina HiSeq 2000. Using fastp trimming at Q25 and MiXCR clonotype assembly, TCRdb reanalyzed the public sequencing data and kept in-frame beta chains. Identical CDR3 protein sequences are pooled into one entry, listed with their most common genes and DNA. For this sample the table gives approximately 230,000 distinct CDR3 sequences, of which 11% to 15% were detected only once. The ten most abundant clones make up approximately 8.8% of the sample. The source material was memory (CD45RO+) T cells sorted from blood. Sample cell subset or site, as interpreted from the label and publication: CD45RO+ enriched T cells. These receptors came from a woman under 30 in good health.

This clonotype was picked up a small number of times. The CDR3 loop is CSAPPRTDTQYF. In DNA, the CDR3 is TGCAGTGCGCCTCCTAGAACAGATACGCAGTATTTT. This chain joins TRBV20-1 and TRBJ2-3; D is uncertain. This CDR3 region has 12 residues. Trimming took 6 bases from V and 3 from J, leaving 10 bases between them. CDR1 and CDR2 (germline): DFQATT, SNEGSKA (reference sequence).

The chain has TRBV29-1 and TRBJ2-3; D is possibly TRBD1 (5 bases). The V gene's germline CDR1 is SQVTM and CDR2 ANQGSEA. This CDR3 has 12 amino acids. V lost 4 bases and J 2 bases, leaving 7 bases between the germline ends. The CDR3 sequence: CSVVRDTDTQYF. The CDR3 coding sequence is TGCAGCGTTGTCAGGGACACAGATACGCAGTATTTT.

CDR3 protein: CSAPPASGMAQYF. The CDR3 bases are TGCAGTGCTCCCCCGGCTAGCGGGATGGCGCAGTACTTC. V usage is TRBV20-1 and J usage is TRBJ2-7, with TRBD2 matching 9 bases. The germline gives CDR1 DFQATT, CDR2 SNEGSKA (reference sequence). The CDR3 has 13 amino acids. V lost 5 bases and J lost 9; bases outside the gene matches: 11.

The chain links TRBV7-2 to TRBJ2-3, with D perhaps TRBD2 (6 bases). Between the trimmed V and J ends, which lost 5 bases and 0 bases, there was a span of 18 bases. This CDR3 contains 17 residues. The germline V gene has CDR1 SGHTA and CDR2 FQGNSA. CDR3 region: CASSRAKRAPSTDTQYF. In DNA, the CDR3 is TGTGCCAGCAGCCGGGCTAAGCGGGCTCCTAGCACAGATACGCAGTATTTT.

This clonotype appeared a few times. The CDR3 loop is CASSVDRVGEQFF. CDR3 in DNA: TGCGCCAGCAGCGTCGACCGGGTCGGTGAGCAGTTCTTC. The J gene is TRBJ2-1, the V gene TRBV5-1; D gene unclear. This CDR3 region has 13 residues. Germline V gene lookup returns CDR1 SGHRS and CDR2 YFSETQ. V gave up 4 bases and J gave up 9 bases, with 14 bases separating them.

The rearrangement joins TRBV6-1 to TRBJ2-7; D gene uncertain. Germline V CDR1 and CDR2: MNHNS, SASEGT. Trimming left V 7 bases short and J 3 bases short, with 7 bases between. The CDR3 consists of 11 residues. CDR3 amino acids: CASTIYYEQYF. DNA of the CDR3: TGTGCCAGCACCATATACTACGAGCAGTACTTC.

This clonotype was seen more than once but under ten times. The chain combines TRBV7-2 with TRBJ1-1, with D maybe TRBD1 (6 bases). Germline assignment: CDR1 SGHTA and CDR2 FQGNSA. Trimming pared 5 bases from V and 1 base from J, leaving 14 bases between. This CDR3 has 15 residues. In DNA, the CDR3 is TGTGCCAGCAGCCTACAGGGATTGTGGAACACTGAAGCTTTCTTT. This codes for CASSLQGLWNTEAFF.

V usage is TRBV4-2 and J usage is TRBJ2-2; 7 bases agree with TRBD2. J gave up 4 bases and V 4 bases, and 9 bases lay outside the gene matches. In germline, CDR1 is LGHNA, CDR2 YNFKEQ. The CDR3 has 16 residues. The CDR3 nucleotides are TGTGCCAGCAGCCGATCCGGGACTACCGTCACCGGGGAGCTGTTTTTT. Translation: CASSRSGTTVTGELFF.

This clonotype was counted a few times. J is TRBJ2-7 and V is TRBV11-2; perhaps D is TRBD1 or TRBD2 (5 bases each). CDR3 size: 13 residues. Per germline, CDR1 SGHAT and CDR2 FQNNGV. With 7 bases removed from V and 4 bases from J, the gap between germline ends came to 14 bases. The CDR3 protein is CASTQGEVYEQYF. The CDR3 DNA reads TGTGCCAGCACCCAGGGAGAAGTGTACGAGCAGTACTTC.

The chain employs TRBV7-9 and TRBJ1-1, with D maybe TRBD1 (5 bases). The germline V gene has CDR1 SEHNR and CDR2 FQNEAQ (reference sequence). The CDR3 sequence is 14 residues long. V was clipped by 5 bases and J by 2 bases, with 12 bases between them. CDR3 loop: CASSRETVNTEAFF. CDR3 sequence (DNA): TGTGCCAGCAGCCGAGAGACAGTCAACACTGAAGCTTTCTTT.

The chain joins TRBV7-2 to TRBJ2-7, with D possibly matching TRBD2 (6 bases). This CDR3 is 12 amino acids long. V lost 2 bases to trimming and J lost 9 bases, with 11 bases between them. CDR1 and CDR2 (germline): SGHTA, FQGNSA. The CDR3 DNA reads as TGTGCCAGCAGCTTACAAATGGAGGGGCAGTACTTC. It is translated as CASSLQMEGQYF. Full variable domain (remainder filled in from reference TRBV7-2 and TRBJ2-7): GAGVSQSPSNKVTEKGKDVELRCDPISGHTALYWYRQSLGQGLEFLIYFQGNSAPDKSGLPSDRFSAERTGGSVSTLTIQRTQQEDSAVYLCASSLQMEGQYFGPGTRLTVT.

The V and J genes are TRBV20-1 and TRBJ1-3; weak D call: TRBD1 (6 bases). With 3 bases removed from V and 0 bases from J, the gap between germline ends came to 9 bases. Germline CDR1 and CDR2: DFQATT and SNEGSKA (reference sequence). The CDR3 consists of 14 residues. The CDR3 sequence: CSASGQTSGNTIYF. The CDR3 DNA reads TGCAGTGCTAGTGGACAGACCTCTGGAAACACCATATATTTT.

The chain links TRBV5-1 to TRBJ1-2, with 7 bases lining up with TRBD1. Germline trimming cut 4 bases from V and 6 bases from J; bases unmatched to any gene: 9. This CDR3 contains 14 residues. Germline CDR1 reads SGHRS; CDR2 reads YFSETQ. The chain's CDR3 is CASSEPSGGNGYTF. CDR3 DNA: TGCGCCAGCAGCGAGCCCTCAGGGGGGAATGGCTACACCTTC.

This clonotype was recorded a few times. The chain is built from TRBV7-9 and TRBJ1-5; tentatively, D is TRBD1 (5 bases). With 3 bases removed from V and 1 base from J, the gap between germline ends came to 10 bases. The CDR3 sequence is 15 residues long. Germline CDR1 SEHNR, CDR2 FQNEAQ (reference sequence). DNA for the CDR3: TGTGCCAGCAGCTTGCTAGGGGACAGCAATCAGCCCCAGCATTTT. It is translated as CASSLLGDSNQPQHF.

This clonotype was counted between two and nine times. The chain couples TRBV6-5 to TRBJ2-7, with TRBD1 identical over 7 bases. The V gene's germline CDR1 is MNHEY and CDR2 SVGAGI. The J segment lost 2 bases and the V segment lost 2 bases, leaving 9 bases of the junction unmatched. The CDR3 is 16 amino acids. CDR3 bases: TGTGCCAGCAGTTACGTAGCTCCGGGACAGCCCTACGAGCAGTACTTC. Amino acid sequence: CASSYVAPGQPYEQYF.

The chain has TRBV7-3 and TRBJ2-5, with TRBD1 matching 8 bases. This CDR3 comprises 15 residues. Germline V gene sequence: CDR1 SGHTA, CDR2 FQGTGA. V dropped 2 bases and J dropped 5; count of bases not matched to a gene: 7. This chain's CDR3 is CASSLGSGGRETQYF. The CDR3, as DNA: TGTGCCAGCAGCTTAGGATCAGGGGGCCGGGAGACCCAGTACTTC.

The chain uses TRBV5-1 and TRBJ1-4; unclear D gene. Trimming left V 0 bases short and J 8 bases short, with 11 bases between. The length of the CDR3 is 14 residues. The germline V gene has CDR1 SGHRS and CDR2 YFSETQ. CDR3 nucleotide sequence: TGCGCCAGCAGCTTGGAGGGCCCGGGGGAAAAACTGTTTTTT. Translating gives CASSLEGPGEKLFF. The whole variable domain, remainder taken from reference TRBV5-1 and TRBJ1-4, is KAGVTQTPRYLIKTRGQQVTLSCSPISGHRSVSWYQQTPGQGLQFLFEYFSETQRNKGNFPGRFSGRQFSNSRSEMNVSTLELGDSALYLCASSLEGPGEKLFFGSGTQLSVL.

This clonotype came up a few times. The rearrangement uses TRBV3-1 and TRBJ2-5; 8 nucleotides agree with TRBD2. V was clipped by 6 bases and J by 0 bases; unmatched bases: 18. Germline lookup yields CDR1 LGHDT and CDR2 YNNKEL (reference sequence). The CDR3 consists of 19 residues. CDR3 amino acids: CASRPMGGSGVSYQETQYF. As DNA, the CDR3 is TGTGCCAGCAGACCAATGGGAGGTAGCGGGGTCTCGTACCAAGAGACCCAGTACTTC.

This clonotype occurred a few times. This sequence joins TRBV15 and TRBJ2-1; 7 positions agree with TRBD2. The CDR3 has 14 amino acids. J lost 0 bases, V lost 7 bases, and 3 bases had no gene match. Germline lookup yields CDR1 LNHNV and CDR2 YYDKDF (reference sequence). The CDR3 spells CATNPGGSYNEQFF. In DNA form, the CDR3 reads TGTGCCACCAACCCGGGGGGCTCCTACAATGAGCAGTTCTTC.

This chain joins TRBV30 and TRBJ2-5; 9 bases are a match to TRBD2. The germline V gene encodes CDR1 GTSNPN and CDR2 SVGIG (reference sequence). The J segment lost 7 bases and the V segment lost 3 bases, leaving 9 bases of the junction unmatched. The CDR3 is made up of 14 amino acids. CDR3: CAWRGAGGPGTQYF. Written as DNA, the CDR3 is TGTGCCTGGAGAGGAGCGGGAGGCCCGGGGACCCAGTACTTC. The variable domain in full, completed from reference TRBV30 and TRBJ2-5, reads SQTIHQWPATLVQPVGSPLSLECTVEGTSNPNLYWYRQAAGRGLQLLFYSVGIGQISSEVPQNLSASRPQDRQFILSSKKLLLSDSGFYLCAWRGAGGPGTQYFGPGTRLLVL.

As DNA, the CDR3 is TGTGCCAGCAGCTCTTTAGGGGCATCTCAGCCCCAGCATTTT. It translates to CASSSLGASQPQHF. The J gene is TRBJ1-5, the V gene TRBV7-9; D is perhaps TRBD1 (5 bases). The CDR3 has 14 amino acids. Trimming took 4 bases from V and 6 from J, leaving 13 bases between them. Germline CDR1 reads SEHNR; CDR2 reads FQNEAQ (reference sequence).

The table lists this clonotype with a few counts. The chain combines TRBV27 with TRBJ1-1, with D perhaps matching TRBD1 (5 bases). This CDR3 spans 13 amino acids. Deletions cut 5 bases from V and 6 bases from J, with 13 bases between. In germline, CDR1 is MNHEY, CDR2 SMNVEV (reference sequence). The CDR3 spells CASSLRAVAEAFF. CDR3 nucleotides: TGTGCCAGCAGTCTCAGGGCGGTGGCTGAAGCTTTCTTT.

V usage is TRBV5-4 and J usage is TRBJ2-1, with 7 nucleotides matching TRBD2. The germline CDR1 and CDR2 sequences are SGHNT and YYREEE (reference sequence). The V gene end was trimmed by 4 bases and the J gene end by 7 bases; junction bases not matched to a gene: 11. The CDR3 is made up of 15 amino acids. CDR3 sequence: CASSPGGSEWNEQFF. The CDR3 region has the DNA TGTGCCAGCAGCCCCGGGGGGAGTGAGTGGAATGAGCAGTTCTTC.

The V gene is TRBV5-1, the J gene TRBJ1-5; D may be TRBD1 (5 bases). The CDR3 consists of 16 residues. The V and J ends lost 2 bases and 2 bases respectively, with 14 bases between them. CDR1 and CDR2 from the germline V gene are SGHRS and YFSETQ. CDR3 sequence (DNA): TGCGCCAGCAGCTTCGGAGGGGACCGGGGCAATCAGCCCCAGCATTTT. Its protein product is CASSFGGDRGNQPQHF. Full variable domain (missing parts from reference TRBV5-1 and TRBJ1-5): KAGVTQTPRYLIKTRGQQVTLSCSPISGHRSVSWYQQTPGQGLQFLFEYFSETQRNKGNFPGRFSGRQFSNSRSEMNVSTLELGDSALYLCASSFGGDRGNQPQHFGDGTRLSIL.

The chain recombines TRBV12-3 or TRBV12-4 with TRBJ2-3, with D hard to call. CDR3 length equals 16 residues. V shed 5 bases and J shed 2 bases, with 17 bases lying between them. The CDR3 loop reads CASSPTPDWYTDTQYF. For the CDR3, the DNA is TGTGCCAGCAGTCCTACTCCCGACTGGTACACAGATACGCAGTATTTT.

This clonotype showed up many times. The rearrangement links TRBV19 to TRBJ1-5, with TRBD1 as a possible D gene (5 bases). Germline values: CDR1 LNHDA, CDR2 SQIVND (reference sequence). The CDR3 has 15 residues. The V gene lost 4 bases and the J gene lost 3 bases, with 13 bases spanning the gap. The DNA for the CDR3 is TGTGCCAGTAGTAAGGTGAGACAGCCCAATCAGCCCCAGCATTTT. It translates to CASSKVRQPNQPQHF. Full variable domain (remainder filled in from reference TRBV19 and TRBJ1-5): DGGITQSPKYLFRKEGQNVTLSCEQNLNHDAMYWYRQDPGQGLRLIYYSQIVNDFQKGDIAEGYSVSREKKESFPLTVTSAQKNPTAFYLCASSKVRQPNQPQHFGDGTRLSIL.

The chain carries TRBV7-7 and TRBJ2-3; TRBD2 agrees at 12 bases. The CDR3 is 15 residues long. After removal of 5 bases from V and 5 bases from J, the junction contained 5 bases not matched to a gene. Germline V gene sequence: CDR1 SSHAT, CDR2 FNYEAQ (reference sequence). The CDR3 DNA is TGTGCCAGCAGCCGGACTAGCGGGACTGGAGATACGCAGTATTTT. This gives the protein CASSRTSGTGDTQYF.

The rearrangement uses TRBV29-1 and TRBJ2-1; the D gene is possibly TRBD2 (7 bases). CDR3 length equals 14 residues. Deletions cut 7 bases from V and 6 bases from J, with 19 bases between. Germline V lookup: CDR1 SQVTM, CDR2 ANQGSEA. CDR3 DNA: TGCAGCGCCCGACGAGGGGGGGATCTCAATGAGCAGTTCTTC. Residues: CSARRGGDLNEQFF.